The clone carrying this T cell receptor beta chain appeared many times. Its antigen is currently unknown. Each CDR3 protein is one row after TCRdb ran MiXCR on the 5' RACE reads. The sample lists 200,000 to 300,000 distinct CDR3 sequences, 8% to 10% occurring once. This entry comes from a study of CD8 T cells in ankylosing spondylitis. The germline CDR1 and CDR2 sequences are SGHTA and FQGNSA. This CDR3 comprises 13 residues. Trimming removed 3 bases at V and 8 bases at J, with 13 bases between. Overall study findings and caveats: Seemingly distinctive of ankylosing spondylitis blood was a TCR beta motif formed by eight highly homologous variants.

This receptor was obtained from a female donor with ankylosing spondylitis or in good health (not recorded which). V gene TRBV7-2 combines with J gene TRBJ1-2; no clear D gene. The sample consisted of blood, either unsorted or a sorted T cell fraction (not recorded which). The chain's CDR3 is CASSFDSYLGYTF. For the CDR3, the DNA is TGTGCCAGCAGCTTTGACTCTTATCTGGGCTACACCTTC.